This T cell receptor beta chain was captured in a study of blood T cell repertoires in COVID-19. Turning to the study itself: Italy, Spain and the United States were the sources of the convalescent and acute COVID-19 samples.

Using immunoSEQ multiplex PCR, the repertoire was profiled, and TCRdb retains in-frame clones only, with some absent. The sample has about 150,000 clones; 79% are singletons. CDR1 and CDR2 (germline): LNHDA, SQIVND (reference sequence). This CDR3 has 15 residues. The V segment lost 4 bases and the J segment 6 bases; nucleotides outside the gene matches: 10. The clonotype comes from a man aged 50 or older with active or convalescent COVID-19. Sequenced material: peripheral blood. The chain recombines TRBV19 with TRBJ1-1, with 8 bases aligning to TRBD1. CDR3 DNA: TGTGCCAGTAGTAGGGTCCCCGGGACAGGCTCTGAAGCTTTCTTT. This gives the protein CASSRVPGTGSEAFF.